The 5 T cell receptor beta chains below all came from one sample that was sequenced in a study of cytomegalovirus exposure and HLA in healthy donors. 60 Vbeta and 13 Jbeta primers were used in PCR. Generated by immunoSEQ multiplex PCR, the TCRdb table keeps only in-frame clones and is missing some. The sample carries roughly 130,000 clones, about 80% recorded once. Sequenced: PBMCs. These receptors all stem from a human donor in good health.

Only a few counts were recorded for this clone. The chain employs TRBV7-2 and TRBJ1-5; no reliable D call. Looked up from germline, CDR1 is SGHTA and CDR2 is FQGNSA. Trimming shortened V by 4 bases and J by 0 bases, and 4 bases separated the two germline ends. The CDR3 sequence is 13 residues long. The CDR3, as DNA: TGTGCCAGCAGCTACTATAGCAATCAGCCCCAGCATTTT. It yields the protein CASSYYSNQPQHF. Full variable domain (missing parts from reference TRBV7-2 and TRBJ1-5): GAGVSQSPSNKVTEKGKDVELRCDPISGHTALYWYRQSLGQGLEFLIYFQGNSAPDKSGLPSDRFSAERTGGSVSTLTIQRTQQEDSAVYLCASSYYSNQPQHFGDGTRLSIL.

The gene calls are TRBV6-6 and TRBJ2-7; 9 positions agree with TRBD1. This CDR3 region has 15 residues. Germline loops: CDR1 MNHNY, CDR2 SVGAGI (reference sequence). The V gene end was trimmed by 2 bases and the J gene end by 3 bases; junction bases not matched to a gene: 5. CDR3 residues: CASSYPPDRGYEQYF. The CDR3, as DNA: TGTGCCAGCAGTTACCCCCCGGACAGGGGCTACGAGCAGTACTTC.

This chain joins TRBV11-2 and TRBJ2-5, with D unclear. The CDR3 covers 14 residues. The V and J ends lost 3 bases and 4 bases respectively, with 12 bases between them. Germline loops: CDR1 SGHAT, CDR2 FQNNGV. CDR3 DNA: TGTGCCAGCAGCTTGGGCAACCGTCGAGAGACCCAGTACTTC. This gives the protein CASSLGNRRETQYF.

The chain is built from TRBV7-9 and TRBJ2-1; D is perhaps TRBD2 (7 bases). Germline-derived CDR1 and CDR2 are SEHNR and FQNEAQ (reference sequence). The CDR3 spans 15 residues. Trimming pared 4 bases from V and 4 bases from J, leaving 14 bases between. The CDR3 loop is CASSYGGPGYNEQFF. CDR3 DNA sequence: TGTGCCAGCAGCTACGGGGGGCCGGGGTACAATGAGCAGTTCTTC.

The V and J genes are TRBV5-1 and TRBJ2-7; D perhaps matches TRBD1 (6 bases). The CDR3 consists of 13 residues. Germline V lookup: CDR1 SGHRS, CDR2 YFSETQ. V lost 1 base, J lost 4 bases, and 9 bases lay in between. As DNA, the CDR3 is TGCGCCAGCAGCTTGAACAGGGCGTACGAGCAGTACTTC. Translated: CASSLNRAYEQYF.